One and the same sample provided the 8 T cell receptor beta chains below, sequenced in a study of response to subunit inactivated influenza vaccine. TCRdb re-called the RT-PCR reads through MiXCR, storing one row per CDR3 protein. The table includes around 490,000 distinct CDR3 sequences, approximately 7.1% detected once. The specimen comprised PBMCs from blood, sampled less than 30 months after vaccination. The receptors come from a man aged 50 to 69 who received an inactivated influenza vaccine.

This sequence joins TRBV7-2 and TRBJ2-7, with 7 bases matching TRBD1. The CDR3 contains 14 residues. CDR1 SGHTA and CDR2 FQGNSA come from the germline V gene. Trimming removed 5 bases from V and 4 bases from J; junction bases left unmatched: 8. CDR3: CASSHTGVGYEQYF. In nucleotides, the CDR3 is TGTGCCAGCAGCCATACAGGGGTCGGTTACGAGCAGTACTTC. Full variable domain (remainder filled in from reference TRBV7-2 and TRBJ2-7): GAGVSQSPSNKVTEKGKDVELRCDPISGHTALYWYRQSLGQGLEFLIYFQGNSAPDKSGLPSDRFSAERTGGSVSTLTIQRTQQEDSAVYLCASSHTGVGYEQYFGPGTRLTVT.

This clonotype has a count of ten or more. V and J are TRBV20-1 and TRBJ2-1; 8 bases are shared with TRBD2. The trim removed 6 bases at V and 4 bases at J, leaving 14 bases unmatched. The CDR3 spans 16 residues. CDR1 DFQATT and CDR2 SNEGSKA come from the germline V gene (reference sequence). CDR3 protein: CSAVVSGSGLYNEQFF. CDR3 nucleotide sequence: TGCAGTGCCGTAGTCAGCGGGAGTGGCCTTTACAATGAGCAGTTCTTC.

This chain connects TRBV6-5 to TRBJ2-1, with TRBD1 identical over 11 bases. The CDR3 is 15 residues long. Per the germline V gene, CDR1 is MNHEY and CDR2 is SVGAGI. V lost 0 bases, J lost 10 bases, and 5 bases stayed unmatched. The CDR3 DNA reads as TGTGCCAGCAGTTACTCCGGACAGGGGGCTGGGGAGCAGTTCTTC. This gives the protein CASSYSGQGAGEQFF.

The table lists this clonotype with many counts. CDR3: CASSLTPEGPNEQFF. In DNA form, the CDR3 reads TGCGCCAGCAGCTTGACTCCTGAGGGCCCCAATGAGCAGTTCTTC. V is TRBV5-1 and J is TRBJ2-1, with D perhaps matching TRBD2 (5 bases). Trimming pared 1 base from V and 6 bases from J, leaving 14 bases between. Germline values: CDR1 SGHRS, CDR2 YFSETQ. The CDR3 contains 15 residues.

Concerning this clonotype itself: Because it lacks the conserved phenylalanine or tryptophan at the end, this CDR3 is likely a read error. The DNA is omitted, as the CDR3 cannot be located on it reliably, and the CDR3 follows TCRdb's listing. V usage is TRBV29-1 and J usage is TRBJ2-7; the table's D gene call, TRBD1, was not cross checked with the DNA. The CDR3 spans 10 amino acids, including both terminal residues. In germline, CDR1 is SQVTM, CDR2 ANQGSEA. The CDR3 sequence is CSAGGHLFTL.

This clonotype came up a few times. The chain couples TRBV20-1 to TRBJ2-7; 7 nucleotides line up with TRBD2. V shed 5 bases, J shed 3 bases, and the junction held 7 bases outside the gene matches. This CDR3 region has 13 residues. CDR1 and CDR2 (germline): DFQATT, SNEGSKA (reference sequence). CDR3 amino acids: CSARGLVNYEQYF. The CDR3, as DNA: TGCAGTGCTCGAGGACTAGTCAACTACGAGCAGTACTTC.

V is TRBV5-4 and J is TRBJ1-1, with 7 bases that match TRBD1. CDR3 length: 17 residues. The germline V gene has CDR1 SGHNT and CDR2 YYREEE (reference sequence). V was pared by 2 bases and J by 2 bases, with 12 bases of the junction left unmatched. The CDR3: CASSFLRDRDFNTEAFF. The CDR3 DNA is TGTGCCAGCAGCTTTCTACGGGACAGAGATTTTAACACTGAAGCTTTCTTT.

This clonotype was detected a few times. V is TRBV6-5 and J is TRBJ1-5, with D perhaps matching TRBD1 (5 bases). The CDR3 extends over 15 amino acids. V lost 0 bases and J 3 bases, leaving 9 bases between the germline ends. Germline loops: CDR1 MNHEY, CDR2 SVGAGI. CDR3 sequence: CASSYSGENNQPQHF. The CDR3 nucleotides are TGTGCCAGCAGTTACTCGGGGGAAAACAATCAGCCCCAGCATTTT.